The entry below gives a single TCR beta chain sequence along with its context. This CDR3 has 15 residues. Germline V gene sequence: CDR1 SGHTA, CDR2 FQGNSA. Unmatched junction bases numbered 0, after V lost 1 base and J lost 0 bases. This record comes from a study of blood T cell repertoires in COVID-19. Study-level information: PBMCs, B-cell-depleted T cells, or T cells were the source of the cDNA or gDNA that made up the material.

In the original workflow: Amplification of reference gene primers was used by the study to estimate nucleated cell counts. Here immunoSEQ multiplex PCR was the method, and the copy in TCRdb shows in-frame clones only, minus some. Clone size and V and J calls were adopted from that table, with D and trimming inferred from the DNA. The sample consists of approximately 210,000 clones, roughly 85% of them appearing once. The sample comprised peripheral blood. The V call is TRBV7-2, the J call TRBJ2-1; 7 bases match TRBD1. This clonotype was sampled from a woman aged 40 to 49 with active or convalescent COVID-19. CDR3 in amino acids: CASSLDRGSYNEQFF. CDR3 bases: TGTGCCAGCAGCTTAGACAGGGGCTCCTACAATGAGCAGTTCTTC.